Presented here are 22 T cell receptor beta chains from one specimen sequenced in a study of graft-versus-host responses after intestinal transplantation. Repertoires were generated with immunoSEQ multiplex PCR, while TCRdb's copy carries only in-frame clones and drops some. The sample holds more than 55,000 clones, over 85% seen once. This specimen was PBMCs, taken 26 days after transplant. Receptor source: a human patient who received an intestinal transplant, so some T cells may come from the graft donor.

V usage is TRBV27 and J usage is TRBJ2-6; D is unresolved. The CDR3 is 14 amino acids. The germline gives CDR1 MNHEY, CDR2 SMNVEV (reference sequence). V shed 5 bases and J shed 1 base, with 6 bases lying between them. This CDR3 reads CASSPLSGANVLTF. The CDR3 coding sequence is TGTGCCAGCAGTCCTTTGTCTGGGGCCAACGTCCTGACTTTC.

The chain has TRBV6-5 and TRBJ2-3; 7 bases are a match to TRBD1. Germline assignment: CDR1 MNHEY and CDR2 SVGAGI. CDR3 length: 14 residues. With 7 bases clipped from V and 2 bases from J, the junction kept 6 bases outside the gene matches. The CDR3 protein is CASTRQGHTDTQYF. The CDR3 DNA is TGTGCCAGCACCAGACAGGGACACACAGATACGCAGTATTTT.

The chain combines TRBV18 with TRBJ1-3; 7 nucleotides line up with TRBD1. The germline V gene encodes CDR1 KGHSH and CDR2 LQKENI. This CDR3 spans 15 amino acids. With 3 bases clipped from V and 2 bases from J, the junction kept 4 bases outside the gene matches. The CDR3 nucleotides are TGTGCCAGCTCACCCGCGGGACAGCCTGGAAACACCATATATTTT. Its translation is CASSPAGQPGNTIYF. The whole variable domain, filled in from reference TRBV18 and TRBJ1-3, reads NAGVMQNPRHLVRRRGQEARLRCSPMKGHSHVYWYRQLPEEGLKFMVYLQKENIIDESGMPKERFSAEFPKEGPSILRIQQVVRGDSAAYFCASSPAGQPGNTIYFGEGSWLTVV.

The chain couples TRBV13 to TRBJ2-3, with D possibly being TRBD1 (5 bases). The CDR3 extends over 15 amino acids. Germline V gene lookup returns CDR1 PRHDT and CDR2 FYEKMQ (reference sequence). V was shortened by 5 bases and J by 4 bases, with 16 bases between the two germline ends. CDR3 DNA sequence: TGTGCCAGCAGCGTATCAGGGTACGGCCCAGATACGCAGTATTTT. This codes for CASSVSGYGPDTQYF.

The chain couples TRBV27 to TRBJ2-6; D call uncertain. From germline, CDR1 is MNHEY and CDR2 SMNVEV (reference sequence). The CDR3 has 15 residues. The V end was cut by 0 bases, the J end by 2 bases, with 5 bases between. CDR3 nucleotide sequence: TGTGCCAGCAGTTTATCGGGCGCTGGGGCCAACGTCCTGACTTTC. Amino acid sequence: CASSLSGAGANVLTF.

This clone qualifies as medium-sized (0.01 to 0.1%). No conserved phenylalanine or tryptophan is present at the end of the CDR3, so a read error is the likely explanation. The DNA is left out, because the CDR3 cannot be placed on it with certainty; the CDR3 is given as TCRdb lists it. The rearrangement uses TRBV5-1 and TRBJ2-3; TRBD1, the table's D call, lacks a check against the DNA. The germline gives CDR1 SGHRS, CDR2 YFSETQ. The CDR3 is 9 residues long, ends included. The CDR3 sequence: CASSLERQL.

The chain is built from TRBV30 and TRBJ1-5; possible D gene TRBD1, 5 bases. The CDR3 length is 13 residues. Between the trimmed V and J ends, which lost 1 base and 4 bases, there was a span of 8 bases. CDR1 and CDR2 from the germline V gene are GTSNPN and SVGIG (reference sequence). CDR3 amino acids: CAWSGGQNQPQHF. The CDR3 DNA follows: TGTGCCTGGAGTGGGGGCCAGAATCAGCCCCAGCATTTT.

This rearrangement joins TRBV28 to TRBJ1-5, with a possible D match to TRBD1 (6 bases). Trimming took off 5 bases at V and 2 bases at J, with 10 bases between the two ends. Germline V gene lookup returns CDR1 MDHEN and CDR2 SYDVKM. The CDR3 contains 14 residues. CDR3 DNA sequence: TGTGCCAGCAGTACAGGGAATGGCAATCAGCCCCAGCATTTT. Translated: CASSTGNGNQPQHF.

The genes are TRBV5-1 and TRBJ2-5, with 9 bases lining up with TRBD1. Per germline, CDR1 SGHRS and CDR2 YFSETQ. This CDR3 contains 16 residues. V lost 6 bases, J lost 5 bases, and 14 bases stayed unmatched. The CDR3 here is CASTVEELQGAETQYF. CDR3 sequence (DNA): TGCGCCAGCACCGTCGAAGAGTTACAGGGGGCCGAGACCCAGTACTTC.

This clone has a single count. The chain uses TRBV5-3 and TRBJ1-1; perhaps TRBD1 as D (6 bases). TRBV5-3 is an ORF for which the function is uncertain. The CDR3 sequence is 13 residues long. The germline V and J ends were trimmed by 4 bases and 7 bases, with 14 bases remaining between them. In DNA, the CDR3 is TGTGCCAGAAGCCCGATTCAGGACAGTGAAGCTTTCTTT. This codes for CARSPIQDSEAFF.

This sequence joins TRBV27 and TRBJ2-3, with D possibly being TRBD2 (5 bases). Germline V gene data show CDR1 as MNHEY and CDR2 as SMNVEV (reference sequence). Trimming pared 5 bases from V and 5 bases from J, leaving 8 bases between. There are 12 residues in the CDR3. DNA for the CDR3: TGTGCCAGCAGTCCCGGACTAGATACGCAGTATTTT. This gives the protein CASSPGLDTQYF.

The V gene is TRBV19, the J gene TRBJ1-1, with D possibly matching TRBD1 (6 bases). CDR3 length equals 14 residues. V was trimmed by 7 bases and J by 4 bases, leaving 16 bases between them. Per germline, CDR1 LNHDA and CDR2 SQIVND (reference sequence). DNA of the CDR3: TGTGCCAGTAATTCCGGGGGGGGGCTCACTGAAGCTTTCTTT. This encodes CASNSGGGLTEAFF.

This sequence joins TRBV6-4 and TRBJ2-7; TRBD2 is a possible D gene (6 bases). Per germline, CDR1 MRHNA and CDR2 SNTAGT. Trimming removed 2 bases from V and 3 bases from J, with 17 bases in between. The CDR3 loop spans 16 amino acids. The CDR3 loop reads CASSDMGNGRNYEQYV. CDR3 coding DNA: TGTGCCAGCAGTGACATGGGTAACGGGAGAAACTACGAGCAGTACGTC.

This sequence joins TRBV6-5 and TRBJ2-5; 10 positions agree with TRBD1. V trimming: 6 bases; J trimming: 2 bases; junction bases outside the gene matches: 6. The CDR3 extends over 15 amino acids. Germline V gene lookup returns CDR1 MNHEY and CDR2 SVGAGI. CDR3 sequence: CASSRQGAHQETQYF. The CDR3, as DNA: TGTGCCAGCAGCCGACAGGGGGCACATCAAGAGACCCAGTACTTC.

The V and J genes are TRBV11-2 and TRBJ2-2, with 8 nucleotides matching TRBD2. J gave up 4 bases and V 5 bases, and 6 bases lay outside the gene matches. In germline, CDR1 is SGHAT, CDR2 FQNNGV. The CDR3 spans 15 residues. CDR3 nucleotide sequence: TGTGCCAGCAGCCGGGAGGGACTCTCCACCGGGGAGCTGTTTTTT. It encodes CASSREGLSTGELFF. Full variable domain (outside the CDR3, taken from reference TRBV11-2 and TRBJ2-2): EAGVAQSPRYKIIEKRQSVAFWCNPISGHATLYWYQQILGQGPKLLIQFQNNGVVDDSQLPKDRFSAERLKGVDSTLKIQPAKLEDSAVYLCASSREGLSTGELFFGEGSRLTVL.

This chain connects TRBV6-5 to TRBJ2-1, with D perhaps matching TRBD1 (5 bases). Per germline, CDR1 MNHEY and CDR2 SVGAGI. CDR3 length: 15 residues. Trimming cost V 2 bases and J 5 bases, with 13 bases left between them. This CDR3 is CASSYGAPPNNEQFF. CDR3 in DNA: TGTGCCAGCAGTTACGGGGCCCCTCCGAACAATGAGCAGTTCTTC.

The rearrangement joins TRBV7-9 to TRBJ2-5; 9 nucleotides line up with TRBD1. Germline V gene data show CDR1 as SEHNR and CDR2 as FQNEAQ (reference sequence). The CDR3 has 15 amino acids. V was pared by 4 bases and J by 9 bases, with 12 bases of the junction left unmatched. The CDR3 DNA reads as TGTGCCAGCAGCTCCGGACAGGGGCAAGGTGAGGCCCAGTACTTC. This codes for CASSSGQGQGEAQYF.

The chain carries TRBV27 and TRBJ2-3, with D possibly matching TRBD2 (5 bases). This CDR3 has 13 residues. Between the trimmed V and J ends, which lost 0 bases and 5 bases, there was a span of 6 bases. Germline V gives CDR1 MNHEY, CDR2 SMNVEV (reference sequence). The CDR3 nucleotides are TGTGCCAGCAGTTTATCTAGCGTAGATACGCAGTATTTT. This sequence encodes CASSLSSVDTQYF.

The chain uses TRBV28 and TRBJ2-2; D may be TRBD1 (6 bases). V gave up 4 bases and J gave up 2 bases, with 17 bases separating them. CDR3 size: 17 residues. Looked up from germline, CDR1 is MDHEN and CDR2 is SYDVKM. The CDR3 is CASSSEDQGFNTGELFF. The CDR3 region has the DNA TGTGCCAGCAGTTCCGAGGATCAGGGGTTCAACACCGGGGAGCTGTTTTTT.

The CDR3 sequence is CASSTLSGGGLKYNEQFF. The CDR3 DNA reads TGTGCCAGCAGTACACTCAGCGGGGGGGGCCTTAAATACAATGAGCAGTTCTTC. The rearrangement links TRBV7-9 to TRBJ2-1, with 10 bases fitting TRBD2. V lost 6 bases to trimming and J lost 4 bases; unmatched junction nucleotides: 15. Germline V gene data show CDR1 as SEHNR and CDR2 as FQNEAQ (reference sequence). The CDR3 is 18 amino acids.

The table lists this clone with a few counts. V and J are TRBV5-6 and TRBJ2-7; 7 bases are a match to TRBD1. V was pared by 3 bases and J by 5 bases, with 8 bases of the junction left unmatched. Germline CDR1 is SGHDT and CDR2 is YYEEEE. The CDR3 spans 14 residues. The CDR3 loop reads CASSWWGQTHEQYF. Written as DNA, the CDR3 is TGTGCCAGCAGCTGGTGGGGACAGACCCACGAGCAGTACTTC.

The chain is built from TRBV19 and TRBJ1-1; D possibly corresponds to TRBD1 (5 bases). This CDR3 is 13 amino acids long. Germline-derived CDR1 and CDR2 are LNHDA and SQIVND (reference sequence). Trimming left V 9 bases short and J 0 bases short, with 11 bases between. The CDR3 loop reads CASIDSMNTEAFF. CDR3 nucleotide sequence: TGTGCCAGCATCGACAGCATGAACACTGAAGCTTTCTTT.